The 19 T cell receptor beta chains given below trace back to one sample, sequenced in a study of blood T cell repertoires in COVID-19. The assay was immunoSEQ multiplex PCR, and TCRdb's table has in-frame clones only and misses some. Counted here are about 250,000 clones, approximately 91% occurring once; the ten biggest clones make up just under 0.95%. What was sequenced was peripheral blood. The receptors shown here come from a woman aged 40 to 50 who had recovered from COVID-19.

This clone was counted once. The chain links TRBV19 to TRBJ2-5; 8 nucleotides align to TRBD2. The V gene end was trimmed by 10 bases and the J gene end by 4 bases; junction bases not matched to a gene: 11. This CDR3 region has 14 residues. Per the germline V gene, CDR1 is LNHDA and CDR2 is SQIVND (reference sequence). CDR3 in amino acids: CATRPAGVRETQYF. The CDR3 bases are TGTGCCACGCGGCCAGCGGGAGTGCGAGAGACCCAGTACTTC. Full variable domain (rest looked up from reference TRBV19 and TRBJ2-5): DGGITQSPKYLFRKEGQNVTLSCEQNLNHDAMYWYRQDPGQGLRLIYYSQIVNDFQKGDIAEGYSVSREKKESFPLTVTSAQKNPTAFYLCATRPAGVRETQYFGPGTRLLVL.

The rearrangement links TRBV28 to TRBJ2-2; 10 nucleotides line up with TRBD2. Trimming cost V 2 bases and J 5 bases; bases outside gene matches: 5. Germline V lookup: CDR1 MDHEN, CDR2 SYDVKM. The CDR3 has 16 amino acids. The CDR3 loop reads CASSLSGRARTGELFF. The CDR3 nucleotides are TGTGCCAGCAGTTTAAGCGGGAGGGCCCGGACCGGGGAGCTGTTTTTT.

J is TRBJ1-2 and V is TRBV7-9; a weak D match, TRBD1 (5 bases). This CDR3 has 14 amino acids. V was clipped by 5 bases and J by 8 bases, with 18 bases between them. Germline-derived CDR1 and CDR2 are SEHNR and FQNEAQ (reference sequence). CDR3 loop: CASSPGTAREGYTF. The CDR3 DNA is TGTGCCAGCAGCCCAGGGACGGCCCGGGAGGGCTACACCTTC.

The gene calls are TRBV29-1 and TRBJ2-1; 13 nucleotides agree with TRBD2. J was trimmed by 1 base and V by 3 bases; bases with no gene match: 3. The CDR3 covers 16 residues. Germline CDR1 and CDR2: SQVTM and ANQGSEA. The CDR3 loop reads CSVEGTSGTSYNEQFF. In DNA, the CDR3 is TGCAGCGTTGAGGGGACTAGCGGGACATCCTACAATGAGCAGTTCTTC.

This chain joins TRBV30 and TRBJ1-5; D unresolved. Germline CDR1 is GTSNPN and CDR2 is SVGIG (reference sequence). This CDR3 spans 14 amino acids. Trimming took 0 bases from V and 4 from J, leaving 10 bases between them. This chain's CDR3 is CAWSVPGNNQPQHF. The CDR3 nucleotides are TGTGCCTGGAGTGTACCCGGGAATAATCAGCCCCAGCATTTT. Variable domain in full (rest from reference TRBV30 and TRBJ1-5): SQTIHQWPATLVQPVGSPLSLECTVEGTSNPNLYWYRQAAGRGLQLLFYSVGIGQISSEVPQNLSASRPQDRQFILSSKKLLLSDSGFYLCAWSVPGNNQPQHFGDGTRLSIL.

In this sample, this clone turned up once. The CDR3, as DNA: TGTGCCATCAGTGCGGGACTAGCCAACACAGATACGCAGTATTTT. Protein sequence: CAISAGLANTDTQYF. The chain combines TRBV10-3 with TRBJ2-3; 9 nucleotides line up with TRBD2. There are 15 residues in the CDR3. V trimming: 4 bases; J trimming: 2 bases; junction bases outside the gene matches: 4. Germline CDR1 and CDR2: ENHRY and SYGVKD.

The J gene is TRBJ2-2, the V gene TRBV11-3; tentative D call: TRBD2 (5 bases). Trimming took off 6 bases at V and 1 base at J, with 12 bases between the two ends. The germline CDR1 and CDR2 sequences are SGHNT and YENEEA. The CDR3 totals 15 residues. The CDR3 nucleotides are TGTGCCAGCAGGTTCGGGGTCGGGAACACCGGGGAGCTGTTTTTT. This sequence encodes CASRFGVGNTGELFF.

This clone was counted a single time. The V call is TRBV18, the J call TRBJ2-7; D unclear. V shed 3 bases and J shed 2 bases, with 14 bases lying between them. This CDR3 is built from 15 residues. CDR1 is KGHSH and CDR2 is LQKENI in the germline V gene. The CDR3 nucleotides are TGTGCCAGCTCACCTAGTTCGGCGGAAACCTACGAGCAGTACTTC. It encodes CASSPSSAETYEQYF.

J is TRBJ2-1 and V is TRBV3-1 (or the pseudogene TRBV3-2); 7 bases are shared with TRBD1. This CDR3 contains 16 residues. V dropped 1 base and J dropped 1; count of bases not matched to a gene: 4. Germline assignment: CDR1 LGHDT and CDR2 YNNKEL (reference sequence). The CDR3 loop reads CASSQVYRGSYNEQFF. The CDR3 DNA reads TGTGCCAGCAGCCAAGTCTACAGGGGTTCCTACAATGAGCAGTTCTTC.

A single count supports this clone. The chain recombines TRBV3-1 (or the pseudogene TRBV3-2) with TRBJ1-1; no clear D gene. V shed 1 base and J shed 4 bases, with 10 bases lying between them. From germline, CDR1 is LGHDT and CDR2 YNNKEL (reference sequence). The CDR3 has 14 amino acids. This CDR3 reads CASSQVLGGTEAFF. In DNA, the CDR3 is TGTGCCAGCAGCCAAGTTCTGGGAGGCACTGAAGCTTTCTTT.

The chain employs TRBV6-2 or TRBV6-3 and TRBJ2-7, with D unresolved. Germline V lookup: CDR1 MNHEY, CDR2 SVGEGT. Trimming shortened V by 0 bases and J by 0 bases, and 15 bases separated the two germline ends. CDR3 size: 17 residues. Here the CDR3 reads CASSYSTARQVSYEQYF. The CDR3 coding sequence is TGTGCCAGCAGTTACTCGACGGCTCGGCAGGTCTCCTACGAGCAGTACTTC.

This clone was observed a few times. This chain joins TRBV10-3 and TRBJ2-5; 7 bases align to TRBD2. Trimming cost V 4 bases and J 5 bases; bases outside gene matches: 10. The CDR3 sequence is 15 residues long. The V gene's germline CDR1 is ENHRY and CDR2 SYGVKD. CDR3 in DNA: TGTGCCATCAGTGCTCTCGGGGACGGGGGGGAGACCCAGTACTTC. It yields the protein CAISALGDGGETQYF.

This rearrangement joins TRBV19 to TRBJ1-1; 8 bases match TRBD1. V dropped 9 bases and J dropped 4; count of bases not matched to a gene: 7. There are 13 residues in the CDR3. Germline CDR1 is LNHDA and CDR2 is SQIVND (reference sequence). The CDR3 sequence: CASDRGEGTEAFF. The CDR3 coding sequence is TGTGCCAGCGACAGGGGAGAAGGCACTGAAGCTTTCTTT.

This clone occurred many times. J is TRBJ2-2 and V is TRBV30, with TRBD1 as a possible D gene (6 bases). The CDR3 length is 16 residues. Trimming cost V 1 base and J 0 bases, with 12 bases left between them. In germline, CDR1 is GTSNPN, CDR2 SVGIG (reference sequence). The CDR3 here is CAWSASDRPNTGELFF. For the CDR3, the DNA is TGTGCCTGGAGTGCCTCCGACAGGCCGAACACCGGGGAGCTGTTTTTT. The complete variable domain, with remaining parts taken from reference TRBV30 and TRBJ2-2, reads SQTIHQWPATLVQPVGSPLSLECTVEGTSNPNLYWYRQAAGRGLQLLFYSVGIGQISSEVPQNLSASRPQDRQFILSSKKLLLSDSGFYLCAWSASDRPNTGELFFGEGSRLTVL.

The chain couples TRBV6-5 to TRBJ2-7; 9 bases fit TRBD1. In germline, CDR1 is MNHEY, CDR2 SVGAGI. The CDR3 covers 15 residues. Trimming cost V 6 bases and J 2 bases; bases outside gene matches: 8. This chain's CDR3 is CASRRPGQGPYEQYF. CDR3 coding DNA: TGTGCCAGCAGACGACCGGGACAGGGACCCTACGAGCAGTACTTC.

This clone was found a few times. This rearrangement joins TRBV5-4 to TRBJ1-2; D is uncertain. Trimming shortened V by 2 bases and J by 7 bases, and 12 bases separated the two germline ends. The germline V gene has CDR1 SGHNT and CDR2 YYREEE (reference sequence). The CDR3 runs to 13 residues. The CDR3 loop reads CASSFSRDGGYTF. The CDR3 DNA follows: TGTGCCAGCAGCTTTTCGAGGGATGGTGGCTACACCTTC.

The rearrangement joins TRBV27 to TRBJ1-1; 8 bases are a match to TRBD1. Trimming at V came to 6 bases and at J to 3 bases, leaving 9 bases not matched to a gene. CDR1 is MNHEY, CDR2 SMNVEV, per germline (reference sequence). This CDR3 has 15 residues. This CDR3 reads CASRTGASEDTEAFF. The CDR3 DNA follows: TGTGCCAGCAGGACAGGGGCGAGTGAAGACACTGAAGCTTTCTTT.

V usage is TRBV7-3 and J usage is TRBJ2-1; D gene unclear. Germline V gives CDR1 SGHTA, CDR2 FQGTGA. The length of the CDR3 is 13 residues. Between the trimmed V and J ends, which lost 5 bases and 11 bases, there was a span of 16 bases. CDR3 loop: CASSRSPLGQQFF. The DNA of the CDR3 is TGTGCCAGCAGCCGAAGCCCCCTCGGTCAGCAGTTCTTC.

This clone was seen just once. The chain is built from TRBV2 and TRBJ2-7; TRBD1 agrees at 7 bases. CDR1 is SNHLY, CDR2 FYNNEI, per germline. CDR3 length: 13 residues. V trimming: 6 bases; J trimming: 5 bases; junction bases outside the gene matches: 7. The CDR3 loop reads CASSGTVFNEQYF. CDR3 DNA: TGTGCCAGCAGCGGGACAGTCTTCAACGAGCAGTACTTC.